The 3 T cell receptor beta chains below were found in one sample sequenced in a study of CD8+ T cells in alopecia areata. Reverse transcription of extracted RNA yielded cDNA, which provided the sequencing template. Assay used: immunoSEQ multiplex PCR; TCRdb lists only in-frame clones, some missing. The repertoire has about 190,000 clones, about 63% of them found once; the top ten carry about 15%. The specimen was CD4+ T cells sorted from blood, collected at week 0. These receptors all come from a human donor with alopecia areata.

This clone has only one observation. V gene TRBV6-1 combines with J gene TRBJ2-3, with 13 bases fitting TRBD2. V was clipped by 4 bases and J by 4 bases; unmatched bases: 2. Germline V lookup: CDR1 MNHNS, CDR2 SASEGT. CDR3 length: 15 residues. CDR3 loop: CASSGLAGGADTQYF. For the CDR3, the DNA is TGTGCCAGCAGTGGACTAGCGGGGGGCGCAGATACGCAGTATTTT.

V gene TRBV29-1 combines with J gene TRBJ2-2; 8 nucleotides match TRBD1. With 6 bases clipped from V and 5 bases from J, the junction kept 8 bases outside the gene matches. Looked up from germline, CDR1 is SQVTM and CDR2 is ANQGSEA. The CDR3 is 14 amino acids. CDR3 loop: CSVLGQGWTGELFF. CDR3 nucleotide sequence: TGCAGCGTACTAGGACAGGGTTGGACCGGGGAGCTGTTTTTT.

The genes are TRBV30 and TRBJ1-4; the match to TRBD1 covers 9 bases. The germline V gene encodes CDR1 GTSNPN and CDR2 SVGIG (reference sequence). V shed 4 bases, J shed 8 bases, and the junction held 14 bases outside the gene matches. The CDR3 totals 16 residues. Here the CDR3 DNA reads TGTGCCTGGAAAGCCGGGACAGGGATCCGAGGGGAAAAACTGTTTTTT. This gives the protein CAWKAGTGIRGEKLFF.